Listed here are 24 T cell receptor beta chains from one sample, sequenced in a study of control samples from healthy donors and cancer patients. Using immunoSEQ multiplex PCR, the repertoire was profiled, and TCRdb retains in-frame clones only, with some absent. The sample lists some 190,000 clones; about nine tenths were seen once. Sample: blood. These receptors all stem from a man aged 25-45 years in good health.

The rearrangement joins TRBV30 to TRBJ2-3; D unclear. Germline CDR1 reads GTSNPN; CDR2 reads SVGIG (reference sequence). The length of the CDR3 is 16 residues. The ends were cut back, 0 bases at V and 0 bases at J, with 13 bases in the middle. CDR3 sequence (DNA): TGTGCCTGGAGTGTACAGTTCGCGTCGAGCACAGATACGCAGTATTTT. It codes for CAWSVQFASSTDTQYF.

CDR3 loop: CASSPQARVGTEAFF. The DNA of the CDR3 is TGTGCCAGCTCACCCCAGGCCCGGGTAGGTACTGAAGCTTTCTTT. The rearrangement uses TRBV18 and TRBJ1-1; D unresolved. Germline-derived CDR1 and CDR2 are KGHSH and LQKENI. This CDR3 is 15 amino acids long. V dropped 3 bases and J dropped 5 bases, with 16 bases sitting between them. The variable domain in full, with the rest retrieved from reference TRBV18 and TRBJ1-1, is NAGVMQNPRHLVRRRGQEARLRCSPMKGHSHVYWYRQLPEEGLKFMVYLQKENIIDESGMPKERFSAEFPKEGPSILRIQQVVRGDSAAYFCASSPQARVGTEAFFGQGTRLTVV.

The chain joins TRBV6-1 to TRBJ1-2; tentative D call: TRBD1 (6 bases). The germline V gene encodes CDR1 MNHNS and CDR2 SASEGT. There are 16 residues in the CDR3. V was trimmed by 1 base and J by 7 bases, leaving 19 bases between them. CDR3: CASSEGTPGERGGYTF. In nucleotides, the CDR3 is TGTGCCAGCAGTGAAGGGACCCCAGGGGAGAGAGGTGGCTACACCTTC.

The V call is TRBV7-9, the J call TRBJ2-7, with 10 bases that match TRBD1. V trimming: 5 bases; J trimming: 11 bases; junction bases outside the gene matches: 6. This CDR3 spans 12 amino acids. The V gene's germline CDR1 is SEHNR and CDR2 FQNEAQ (reference sequence). CDR3 sequence: CASSRDRGLEYF. The CDR3 bases are TGTGCCAGCAGCCGAGACAGGGGGCTTGAGTACTTC.

The chain couples TRBV2 to TRBJ2-2; maybe TRBD2 (6 bases). V was trimmed by 3 bases and J by 6 bases, leaving 11 bases between them. The CDR3 consists of 14 residues. Germline lookup yields CDR1 SNHLY and CDR2 FYNNEI. The CDR3 sequence: CASSESGEAGELFF. DNA for the CDR3: TGTGCCAGCAGTGAGTCGGGGGAGGCCGGGGAGCTGTTTTTT. The entire variable domain, with the rest obtained from reference TRBV2 and TRBJ2-2, is as follows: EPEVTQTPSHQVTQMGQEVILRCVPISNHLYFYWYRQILGQKVEFLVSFYNNEISEKSEIFDDQFSVERPDGSNFTLKIRSTKLEDSAMYFCASSESGEAGELFFGEGSRLTVL.

This clone was seen a few times. This sequence joins TRBV18 and TRBJ1-1, with D perhaps TRBD1 (6 bases). Between the trimmed V and J ends, which lost 1 base and 5 bases, there was a span of 17 bases. CDR1 and CDR2 (germline): KGHSH, LQKENI. The CDR3 is made up of 16 amino acids. The CDR3 here is CASSPQAGAGATEAFF. The CDR3 DNA follows: TGTGCCAGCTCACCACAGGCAGGGGCGGGGGCAACTGAAGCTTTCTTT.

The rearrangement links TRBV7-9 to TRBJ1-6, with 8 bases identical to TRBD1. The junction had 8 bases not matched to a gene; V was cut back by 6 bases and J by 7 bases. CDR3 size: 15 residues. Germline V CDR1 and CDR2: SEHNR, FQNEAQ (reference sequence). The CDR3 DNA reads as TGTGCCAGCAGGCCCCGGGACAGGTTGAATTCACCCCTCCACTTT. Translation: CASRPRDRLNSPLHF.

The CDR3, as DNA: TGTGCCTGGAGTGCCCTTACAGTGAATCAGCCCCAGCATTTT. It codes for CAWSALTVNQPQHF. The chain employs TRBV30 and TRBJ1-5; no reliable D call. Germline V lookup: CDR1 GTSNPN, CDR2 SVGIG (reference sequence). Trimming cost V 1 base and J 4 bases, with 11 bases left between them. This CDR3 contains 14 residues. Full variable domain (outside the CDR3, taken from reference TRBV30 and TRBJ1-5): SQTIHQWPATLVQPVGSPLSLECTVEGTSNPNLYWYRQAAGRGLQLLFYSVGIGQISSEVPQNLSASRPQDRQFILSSKKLLLSDSGFYLCAWSALTVNQPQHFGDGTRLSIL.

The chain combines TRBV10-2 with TRBJ2-1; D not resolved. Germline V gene data show CDR1 as WSHSY and CDR2 as SAAADI. V shed 2 bases and J shed 4 bases, with 6 bases lying between them. The length of the CDR3 is 13 residues. The CDR3 spells CASSEGQYNEQFF. The DNA of the CDR3 is TGCGCCAGCAGTGAGGGGCAGTACAATGAGCAGTTCTTC.

This sequence joins TRBV21-1 and TRBJ1-6; no DNA check was done on the table's D call, TRBD1. TRBV21-1 is a pseudogene. The CDR3 consists of 18 residues. Here the CDR3 reads CASSPRRTGGLYNSPLHF. CDR3 nucleotides: TGTGCCAGCAGCCCCCGCCGGACAGGGGGACTATATAATTCACCCCTCCACTTT.

V usage is TRBV2 and J usage is TRBJ1-3, with 7 positions matching TRBD1. V dropped 7 bases and J dropped 6; count of bases not matched to a gene: 21. CDR3 length: 18 amino acids. Germline V gives CDR1 SNHLY, CDR2 FYNNEI. CDR3 DNA: TGTGCCAGCAACCCGGGACAGACTATCGGTGGTCCAGAAAACACCATATATTTT. It translates to CASNPGQTIGGPENTIYF.

The chain has TRBV9 and TRBJ2-7, with 10 bases matching TRBD2. CDR3 length: 15 residues. Germline V lookup: CDR1 SGDLS, CDR2 YYNGEE. J was trimmed by 7 bases and V by 5 bases; bases with no gene match: 12. The CDR3 reads CASSQAERGGHEQYF. CDR3 coding DNA: TGTGCCAGCAGTCAAGCGGAGCGGGGGGGCCATGAGCAGTACTTC.

V gene TRBV7-8 combines with J gene TRBJ1-5; 7 nucleotides match TRBD1. CDR1 is SGHVS and CDR2 is FQNEAQ in the germline V gene. The length of the CDR3 is 16 residues. V shed 5 bases and J 1 base; nucleotides not matched to a gene: 8. The CDR3 bases are TGTGCCAGCAGCCCAAGGACAGGTGGAAGCAATCAGCCCCAGCATTTT. Encoded protein: CASSPRTGGSNQPQHF.

V gene TRBV5-1 combines with J gene TRBJ1-3, with D uncertain. V was pared by 6 bases and J by 0 bases, with 7 bases between. Germline CDR1 SGHRS, CDR2 YFSETQ. CDR3 length equals 13 residues. The CDR3 DNA sequence: TGCGCCAGCACCCCCCCCTCTGGAAACACCATATATTTT. It encodes CASTPPSGNTIYF.

This rearrangement joins TRBV5-4 to TRBJ1-1; 12 positions match TRBD1. V was clipped by 5 bases and J by 1 base; unmatched bases: 6. Germline lookup yields CDR1 SGHNT and CDR2 YYREEE (reference sequence). The CDR3 totals 16 residues. The CDR3 region has the DNA TGTGCCAGCAGTTCCCGGGACAGGGGGCCGAACACTGAAGCTTTCTTT. Protein product: CASSSRDRGPNTEAFF.

The V and J genes are TRBV7-8 and TRBJ1-5, with a weak D call TRBD1 (6 bases). Deletions cut 5 bases from V and 3 bases from J, with 14 bases between. The CDR3 has 15 amino acids. The V gene's germline CDR1 is SGHVS and CDR2 FQNEAQ. The CDR3: CASSQGRGHNQPQHF. In nucleotides, the CDR3 is TGTGCCAGCAGCCAGGGCAGGGGACACAATCAGCCCCAGCATTTT.

The V gene is TRBV6-5, the J gene TRBJ2-7; perhaps TRBD2 as D (6 bases). Germline V gene data show CDR1 as MNHEY and CDR2 as SVGAGI. The CDR3 sequence is 14 residues long. V was pared by 4 bases and J by 0 bases, with 10 bases between. CDR3 amino acids: CASSFRDSSYEQYF. CDR3 sequence (DNA): TGTGCCAGCAGTTTCCGGGACTCCTCCTACGAGCAGTACTTC.

The chain employs TRBV13 and TRBJ1-6; TRBD1 matches at 9 bases. The CDR3 consists of 15 residues. The V and J ends lost 0 bases and 7 bases, in that order; junction bases with no gene match: 1. The germline V gene has CDR1 PRHDT and CDR2 FYEKMQ (reference sequence). CDR3 residues: CASSLGGTGNSPLHF. The CDR3 nucleotides read TGTGCCAGCAGCTTAGGCGGGACAGGGAATTCACCCCTCCACTTT.

The chain recombines TRBV3-1 (or the pseudogene TRBV3-2) with TRBJ1-2; a weak D match, TRBD1 (5 bases). Germline-derived CDR1 and CDR2 are LGHDT and YNNKEL (reference sequence). V dropped 7 bases and J dropped 2 bases, with 14 bases sitting between them. The CDR3 consists of 14 residues. This CDR3 is CASTPGTSNYGYTF. CDR3 nucleotides: TGTGCCAGCACCCCTGGGACTTCCAACTATGGCTACACCTTC.

The rearrangement joins TRBV6-5 to TRBJ1-1; D ambiguous. The CDR3 runs to 13 residues. Trimming took off 6 bases at V and 0 bases at J, with 8 bases between the two ends. In germline, CDR1 is MNHEY, CDR2 SVGAGI. The CDR3 loop reads CASSREVNTEAFF. For the CDR3, the DNA is TGTGCCAGCAGCCGCGAAGTGAACACTGAAGCTTTCTTT.

The V and J genes are TRBV27 and TRBJ1-2; D is unclear. The germline CDR1 and CDR2 sequences are MNHEY and SMNVEV (reference sequence). V was pared by 5 bases and J by 7 bases, with 17 bases between. This CDR3 is 14 amino acids long. The CDR3 DNA is TGTGCCAGCAGTCCCCATGGAGATAACGGTGGCTACACCTTC. It specifies CASSPHGDNGGYTF.

The chain links TRBV5-8 to TRBJ1-2; 8 bases map to TRBD1. V gave up 4 bases and J gave up 4 bases; unmatched junction bases: 9. Germline CDR1 is SGHTS and CDR2 is YDEGEE. The CDR3 is 15 amino acids. Written as DNA, the CDR3 is TGTGCCAGCAGCCTAAAAGGACAGGGAGGCTATGGCTACACCTTC. Protein sequence: CASSLKGQGGYGYTF.

The chain combines TRBV19 with TRBJ2-1; perhaps TRBD1 as D (5 bases). CDR1 is LNHDA and CDR2 is SQIVND in the germline V gene (reference sequence). The CDR3 spans 13 residues. V was clipped by 3 bases and J by 7 bases, with 10 bases between them. This chain's CDR3 is CASSIGNRNEQFF. The CDR3 coding sequence is TGTGCCAGTAGTATTGGCAACAGGAATGAGCAGTTCTTC.

The genes are TRBV11-1 and TRBJ1-4; D might be TRBD1 (6 bases). Germline CDR1 is SGHAT and CDR2 is FQDESV (reference sequence). This CDR3 region has 15 residues. V lost 5 bases and J lost 0, with 10 bases in between. The CDR3 is CASSLNRATNEKLFF. In nucleotides, the CDR3 is TGTGCCAGCAGCCTAAACAGGGCAACTAATGAAAAACTGTTTTTT. The full variable domain, rest sourced from reference TRBV11-1 and TRBJ1-4, is EAEVAQSPRYKITEKSQAVAFWCDPISGHATLYWYRQILGQGPELLVQFQDESVVDDSQLPKDRFSAERLKGVDSTLKIQPAELGDSAMYLCASSLNRATNEKLFFGSGTQLSVL.